A single sample is the source of the 9 T cell receptor beta chains below, sequenced in a study of T cell repertoires in cytomegalovirus infection. TCRdb reanalysed the reads using MiXCR and keeps one entry per CDR3 protein. This table holds 740,000 or so distinct CDR3 sequences, 35% found once. The specimen was PBMCs. These receptors were taken from a human donor in good health (CMV status not recorded). Some clones in this sample may be carry-over from other donors' samples.

The chain couples TRBV10-1 to TRBJ2-3, with no clear D. Between the trimmed V and J ends, which lost 10 bases and 2 bases, there was a span of 13 bases. The germline V gene encodes CDR1 WNHNN and CDR2 SYGVQD (reference sequence). The CDR3 totals 13 residues. CDR3 in DNA: TGCGCCATCCCCCCCGCCCCCACAGATACGCAGTATTTT. It yields the protein CAIPPAPTDTQYF.

This clonotype was counted a few times. The chain is built from TRBV6-2 or TRBV6-3 and TRBJ2-5; D is uncertain. Deletions cut 2 bases from V and 6 bases from J, with 7 bases between. The CDR3 runs 12 residues. From germline, CDR1 is MNHEY and CDR2 SVGEGT. DNA for the CDR3: TGTGCCAGCAGTTACCCCTCACAGACCCAGTACTTC. Protein sequence: CASSYPSQTQYF.

Details on this clonotype: Mismatch with germline at one junction end may stem from a read error. The chain links TRBV7-2 to TRBJ1-1; D call uncertain. This CDR3 region has 13 residues. Per the germline V gene, CDR1 is SGHTA and CDR2 is FQGNSA. This CDR3 is CASRLVLVTEAFF. The CDR3 bases are TGTGCCAGCCGCTTAGTTCTTGTCACTGAAGCTTTCTTT.

The chain has TRBV5-1 and TRBJ2-7, with 10 bases that match TRBD2. Per the germline V gene, CDR1 is SGHRS and CDR2 is YFSETQ. This CDR3 has 15 residues. V lost 2 bases to trimming and J lost 6 bases; unmatched junction nucleotides: 8. Here the CDR3 DNA reads TGCGCCAGCAGCTTAACCGGGGTAGCGGGAGGCGAGCAGTACTTC. Its translation: CASSLTGVAGGEQYF.

Only a few counts were recorded for this clonotype. This chain joins TRBV12-3 or TRBV12-4 and TRBJ1-2, with D possibly being TRBD1 (6 bases). The CDR3 runs 17 residues. The V end lost 6 bases, the J end lost 8 bases, and 28 bases lay between the germline ends. CDR3 amino acids: CASSSLRGGGDASGYTF. DNA for the CDR3: TGTGCCAGCAGCTCTCTTAGAGGGGGTGGGGACGCGAGCGGCTACACCTTC.

The V call is TRBV7-4, the J call TRBJ2-3, with a tentative D call TRBD2 (7 bases). Germline CDR1 SGHVT, CDR2 SQSDAQ. This CDR3 is built from 15 residues. Trimming took 3 bases from V and 6 from J, leaving 16 bases between them. This CDR3 is CASSFRVGGRDTQYF. As DNA, the CDR3 is TGTGCCAGCAGCTTTCGGGTCGGGGGGCGTGATACGCAGTATTTT.

J is TRBJ2-2 and V is TRBV5-1, with D perhaps matching TRBD2 (6 bases). The CDR3 contains 13 residues. Germline CDR1 SGHRS, CDR2 YFSETQ. V gave up 9 bases and J gave up 1 base, with 10 bases separating them. CDR3 sequence: CATGGLNTGELFF. The CDR3 DNA sequence: TGCGCCACAGGAGGGTTGAACACCGGGGAGCTGTTTTTT.

The chain combines TRBV5-4 with TRBJ2-3; D remains ambiguous. This CDR3 comprises 14 residues. Trimming removed 0 bases at V and 0 bases at J, with 5 bases between. CDR1 and CDR2 from the germline V gene are SGHNT and YYREEE (reference sequence). This CDR3 is CASSLVESTDTQYF. For the CDR3, the DNA is TGTGCCAGCAGCTTGGTGGAGAGCACAGATACGCAGTATTTT.

About this clonotype itself: This sequence may be a read error, since a much larger clone differs from it by one base. This CDR3 reads CAISLGAANQPQHF. The CDR3, as DNA: TGTGCCATCAGCCTGGGGGCAGCAAATCAGCCCCAGCATTTT. The V and J genes are TRBV7-6 and TRBJ1-5, with D perhaps TRBD1 (6 bases). CDR3 length: 14 amino acids. Germline lookup yields CDR1 SGHVS and CDR2 FNYEAQ.